The 27 T cell receptor beta chains in this list originate from one sample, sequenced in a study of T cell repertoires in cytomegalovirus infection. In TCRdb, the reads were re-called with MiXCR into one record per CDR3 protein. Of 300,000 or so distinct CDR3 sequences in the sample, approximately 10% were seen once. Sequencing input: PBMCs. The receptor source for this set is a human donor in good health (CMV status not recorded). Some clones in this sample may be carry-over from other donors' samples.

This clonotype was counted only a few times. The CDR3 DNA sequence: TGCAGTGCTCCCGGGGGCGGCAGCAATCAGCCCCAGCATTTT. Translated, it gives CSAPGGGSNQPQHF. V and J are TRBV20-1 and TRBJ1-5, with a weak D call TRBD1 (6 bases). Looked up from germline, CDR1 is DFQATT and CDR2 is SNEGSKA (reference sequence). This CDR3 spans 14 amino acids. V gave up 5 bases and J gave up 1 base, with 12 bases separating them.

Many counts were recorded for this clonotype. The chain uses TRBV10-3 and TRBJ2-3, with 10 positions matching TRBD2. Per the germline V gene, CDR1 is ENHRY and CDR2 is SYGVKD. The V and J ends lost 4 bases and 1 base, in that order; junction bases with no gene match: 8. CDR3 length equals 17 residues. The CDR3 sequence: CAISASGGGHGTDTQYF. The CDR3 DNA sequence: TGTGCCATCAGTGCCAGCGGGGGGGGTCACGGCACAGATACGCAGTATTTT.

This clonotype has a count of ten or more. This rearrangement joins TRBV25-1 to TRBJ1-1; D is unclear. Trimming removed 0 bases at V and 11 bases at J, with 13 bases between. The germline V gene encodes CDR1 MGHDK and CDR2 SYGVNS. This CDR3 is built from 13 residues. The CDR3 reads CASSEYKASGAFF. CDR3 DNA: TGTGCCAGCAGTGAATATAAGGCATCTGGGGCTTTCTTT.

This clonotype has at least ten counts. The V gene is TRBV28, the J gene TRBJ1-5; 9 bases match TRBD1. J was trimmed by 3 bases and V by 4 bases; bases with no gene match: 13. This CDR3 contains 18 residues. Per the germline V gene, CDR1 is MDHEN and CDR2 is SYDVKM. CDR3 nucleotides: TGTGCCAGCAGTTGGTGGGGGACAGGGACGAGGGACAATCAGCCCCAGCATTTT. Protein product: CASSWWGTGTRDNQPQHF.

This clonotype has only a few counts. The genes are TRBV25-1 and TRBJ2-2, with D possibly being TRBD1 (6 bases). The V and J ends lost 3 bases and 9 bases respectively, with 11 bases between them. In germline, CDR1 is MGHDK, CDR2 SYGVNS. The CDR3 runs to 13 residues. CDR3 amino acids: CASSEDSIWELFF. The CDR3 nucleotides read TGTGCCAGCAGTGAGGACAGCATCTGGGAGCTGTTTTTT.

This clonotype was recorded many times. The chain joins TRBV6-1 to TRBJ1-2; possible D gene TRBD1, 5 bases. This CDR3 has 15 residues. Deletions cut 5 bases from V and 4 bases from J, with 17 bases between. Germline V CDR1 and CDR2: MNHNS, SASEGT. The CDR3 region has the DNA TGTGCCAGCAGTACCCGGGACGCATGGCCCTATGGCTACACCTTC. Its protein product is CASSTRDAWPYGYTF.

This clonotype came up a few times. The chain carries TRBV20-1 and TRBJ1-5, with TRBD1 identical over 10 bases. Germline-derived CDR1 and CDR2 are DFQATT and SNEGSKA (reference sequence). The CDR3 is 14 amino acids. With 5 bases clipped from V and 3 bases from J, the junction kept 4 bases outside the gene matches. The CDR3 sequence is CSAQTGGYNQPQHF. CDR3 DNA sequence: TGCAGTGCTCAGACAGGGGGCTACAATCAGCCCCAGCATTTT.

This clonotype was observed at least ten times. The J gene is TRBJ2-5, the V gene TRBV7-8; D uncertain. CDR3 length equals 14 residues. Germline V lookup: CDR1 SGHVS, CDR2 FQNEAQ. The V end was cut by 1 base, the J end by 4 bases, with 10 bases between. CDR3 bases: TGTGCCAGCAGCTTAGTAGTGGTCAGAGAGACCCAGTACTTC. Protein: CASSLVVVRETQYF. Full variable domain (remainder filled in from reference TRBV7-8 and TRBJ2-5): GAGVSQSPRYKVAKRGQDVALRCDPISGHVSLFWYQQALGQGPEFLTYFQNEAQLDKSGLPSDRFFAERPEGSVSTLKIQRTQQEDSAVYLCASSLVVVRETQYFGPGTRLLVL.

This chain uses TRBV7-9 with TRBJ1-4, with D uncertain. Germline V CDR1 and CDR2: SEHNR, FQNEAQ (reference sequence). V lost 5 bases and J 1 base, leaving 23 bases between the germline ends. The CDR3 runs to 19 residues. CDR3 nucleotides: TGTGCCAGCAGCGCCCTAAAGCTCCTCAGGCCCGGAACTAATGAAAAACTGTTTTTT. Translation: CASSALKLLRPGTNEKLFF.

This clonotype was detected many times. This chain joins TRBV5-5 and TRBJ2-2; D possibly uses TRBD1 or TRBD2 (5 bases each). V lost 7 bases, J lost 1 base, and 17 bases lay in between. Germline V CDR1 and CDR2: SGHKS, YYEKEE (reference sequence). The CDR3 is 16 amino acids. CDR3 amino acids: CASFFDSAGNTGELFF. In DNA, the CDR3 is TGTGCCAGCTTCTTTGACAGCGCGGGGAACACCGGGGAGCTGTTTTTT.

This clonotype was recorded at least ten times. This chain joins TRBV29-1 and TRBJ2-5; D gene uncertain. Trimming cost V 0 bases and J 7 bases, with 6 bases left between them. This CDR3 has 11 amino acids. Germline V CDR1 and CDR2: SQVTM, ANQGSEA. CDR3 nucleotide sequence: TGCAGCGTTGAAGATCCCGGGACCCAGTACTTC. Protein: CSVEDPGTQYF.

A single count supports this clonotype. The rearrangement links TRBV27 to TRBJ1-5; D call uncertain. Trimming removed 2 bases from V and 6 bases from J, with 11 bases in between. The CDR3 loop spans 14 amino acids. From germline, CDR1 is MNHEY and CDR2 SMNVEV (reference sequence). The CDR3 loop reads CASSLEAFSQPQHF. DNA for the CDR3: TGTGCCAGCAGTTTAGAGGCGTTCAGTCAGCCCCAGCATTTT.

Of note for this clonotype: A much larger clone differs from this one at a single base, so this may be a read error. The chain joins TRBV3-1 to TRBJ2-1, with 8 bases lining up with TRBD1. The CDR3 has 16 residues. Germline values: CDR1 LGHDT, CDR2 YNNKEL (reference sequence). Written as DNA, the CDR3 is TGTGCCAGCAGCCACGCCGGGACAGGTGTATGGGATGAGCATTTCTTC. It specifies CASSHAGTGVWDEHFF.

This clonotype has at least ten counts. The chain combines TRBV7-2 with TRBJ2-2; a possible D gene is TRBD2 (6 bases). Per the germline V gene, CDR1 is SGHTA and CDR2 is FQGNSA. The germline V and J ends were trimmed by 6 bases and 7 bases, with 12 bases remaining between them. The CDR3 is 13 residues long. CDR3 amino acids: CASSFTEGGELFF. Written as DNA, the CDR3 is TGTGCCAGCAGTTTCACGGAGGGCGGGGAGCTGTTTTTT.

The rearrangement joins TRBV15 to TRBJ2-7; D tentatively reads TRBD1 or TRBD2 (6 bases each). The germline gives CDR1 LNHNV, CDR2 YYDKDF (reference sequence). The CDR3 loop spans 14 amino acids. CDR3 sequence: CFGGKTGSSGEQYV. CDR3 sequence (DNA): TGCTTCGGGGGCAAGACAGGATCCTCGGGCGAGCAGTACGTC.

The rearrangement links TRBV6-5 to TRBJ1-1; 7 nucleotides match TRBD1. The CDR3 covers 15 residues. Germline values: CDR1 MNHEY, CDR2 SVGAGI. After removal of 3 bases from V and 7 bases from J, the junction contained 11 bases not matched to a gene. CDR3 in amino acids: CASSYRLRGQFEAFF. The CDR3 DNA sequence: TGTGCCAGCAGTTATCGACTAAGGGGACAGTTTGAAGCTTTCTTT.

This clonotype was seen repeatedly, ten times or more. The chain is built from TRBV4-2 and TRBJ2-3; possibly TRBD1 or TRBD2 for D (6 bases each). CDR1 LGHNA and CDR2 YNFKEQ come from the germline V gene. The ends were cut back, 4 bases at V and 3 bases at J, with 17 bases in the middle. There are 16 residues in the CDR3. CDR3 protein: CASSRQMGGGTDTQYF. Written as DNA, the CDR3 is TGTGCCAGCAGCCGTCAAATGGGGGGCGGGACAGATACGCAGTATTTT.

Many counts were recorded for this clonotype. The genes are TRBV6-2 or TRBV6-3 and TRBJ1-5; D possibly corresponds to TRBD1 (6 bases). Germline lookup yields CDR1 MNHEY and CDR2 SVGEGT. Deletions cut 6 bases from V and 3 bases from J, with 15 bases between. The CDR3 sequence is 15 residues long. CDR3 sequence: CASSLTGIVNQPQHF. CDR3 coding DNA: TGTGCCAGCAGCCTCACAGGGATCGTCAATCAGCCCCAGCATTTT.

This clonotype has ten or more counts. The V call is TRBV20-1, the J call TRBJ1-6; no firm D call. The V end was cut by 0 bases, the J end by 5 bases, with 11 bases between. CDR3 length: 15 residues. Germline values: CDR1 DFQATT, CDR2 SNEGSKA (reference sequence). The CDR3 DNA reads as TGCAGTGCTAGAGATCTGCAGAGAAATAATTCACCCCTCCACTTT. Translating it yields CSARDLQRNNSPLHF.

The J gene is TRBJ2-3, the V gene TRBV11-2; TRBD1 matches at 9 bases. The germline CDR1 and CDR2 sequences are SGHAT and FQNNGV. The CDR3 spans 20 residues. With V trimmed by 2 bases and J by 0 bases, 15 bases remained unmatched. Here the CDR3 DNA reads TGTGCCAGCAGCTTAAGCACACGGGGGAGGGACAGGGCCAGCACAGATACGCAGTATTTT. This codes for CASSLSTRGRDRASTDTQYF.

In its sample, this clonotype was seen many times. The V gene is TRBV4-1, the J gene TRBJ2-7, with 7 bases lining up with TRBD1. The CDR3 loop spans 15 amino acids. The germline V gene encodes CDR1 MGHRA and CDR2 YSYEKL. Trimming at V came to 0 bases and at J to 5 bases, leaving 7 bases not matched to a gene. CDR3 amino acids: CASSQEAQGGNEQYV. The DNA of the CDR3 is TGCGCCAGCAGCCAAGAGGCCCAAGGGGGCAACGAGCAGTACGTC.

This clonotype turned up a few times. The rearrangement joins TRBV10-3 to TRBJ2-2; D is uncertain. The V end lost 0 bases, the J end lost 7 bases, and 6 bases lay between the germline ends. The CDR3 contains 13 residues. Germline-derived CDR1 and CDR2 are ENHRY and SYGVKD. In nucleotides, the CDR3 is TGTGCCATCAGTGAGTCTGAGTTCGGGGAGCTGTTTTTT. Residues: CAISESEFGELFF.

The chain recombines TRBV7-2 with TRBJ2-3; no definite D call. V shed 3 bases and J shed 5 bases, with 12 bases lying between them. Germline values: CDR1 SGHTA, CDR2 FQGNSA. The CDR3 contains 14 residues. Here the CDR3 reads CASSFRVLGDTQYF. In nucleotides, the CDR3 is TGTGCCAGCAGCTTCCGGGTCCTCGGAGATACGCAGTATTTT.

This chain connects TRBV28 to TRBJ2-1; D perhaps matches TRBD1 (6 bases). CDR1 MDHEN and CDR2 SYDVKM come from the germline V gene. Trimming removed 7 bases at V and 7 bases at J, with 11 bases between. The CDR3 has 12 amino acids. The CDR3 is CASTHRANEQFF. CDR3 bases: TGTGCCAGCACCCACAGGGCGAATGAGCAGTTCTTC. Drawing the rest from reference TRBV28 and TRBJ2-1, the complete variable domain is DVKVTQSSRYLVKRTGEKVFLECVQDMDHENMFWYRQDPGLGLRLIYFSYDVKMKEKGDIPEGYSVSREKKERFSLILESASTNQTSMYLCASTHRANEQFFGPGTRLTVL.

There are many counts of this clonotype. The gene calls are TRBV7-2 and TRBJ1-1; TRBD1 matches 7 bases. Germline lookup yields CDR1 SGHTA and CDR2 FQGNSA. The CDR3 is 14 residues long. Trimming removed 1 base from V and 11 bases from J; junction bases left unmatched: 10. The CDR3 loop reads CASSLDRGSFGAFF. The DNA of the CDR3 is TGTGCCAGCAGCTTAGACAGGGGTAGCTTTGGGGCTTTCTTT.

This clonotype was recorded many times. The chain uses TRBV5-4 and TRBJ2-1; TRBD2 matches at 8 bases. V lost 4 bases and J lost 3; bases outside the gene matches: 6. CDR3 length: 15 amino acids. CDR1 and CDR2 (germline): SGHNT, YYREEE (reference sequence). As DNA, the CDR3 is TGTGCCAGCAGCCGCAGGCGGGGGGACTACAATGAGCAGTTCTTC. Its translation: CASSRRRGDYNEQFF.

This clonotype was recorded at least ten times. J is TRBJ1-1 and V is TRBV7-9; 10 positions agree with TRBD1. J was trimmed by 0 bases and V by 5 bases; bases with no gene match: 6. CDR3 size: 16 residues. CDR1 and CDR2 (germline): SEHNR, FQNEAQ (reference sequence). As DNA, the CDR3 is TGTGCCAGCAGCCGAGACAGGGGGCTCGTGAACACTGAAGCTTTCTTT. It codes for CASSRDRGLVNTEAFF.